Below, 31 T cell receptor beta chains from the same sample are listed, as sequenced in a study of T cell changes during pregnancy in multiple sclerosis. Profiling relied on immunoSEQ multiplex PCR, and the TCRdb table lists in-frame clones only, not all of them. The table lists tens of thousands of clones, 93% of them singletons. The source was peripheral blood, collected in the second trimester of pregnancy. The receptors here all came from a female donor with multiple sclerosis, enrolled in a pregnancy study.

The V and J genes are TRBV6-5 and TRBJ1-2, with 10 bases matching TRBD1. CDR3 length: 15 amino acids. Per germline, CDR1 MNHEY and CDR2 SVGAGI. V gave up 4 bases and J gave up 2 bases; unmatched junction bases: 4. The CDR3 region is CASSSTGGKNYGYTF. The CDR3 bases are TGTGCCAGCAGTTCGACAGGGGGCAAGAACTATGGCTACACCTTC.

V and J are TRBV5-5 and TRBJ2-6; D gene unclear. Germline V gene lookup returns CDR1 SGHKS and CDR2 YYEKEE (reference sequence). The CDR3 spans 15 residues. V dropped 3 bases and J dropped 0 bases, with 7 bases sitting between them. The chain's CDR3 is CASSSYISGANVLTF. The DNA for the CDR3 is TGTGCCAGCAGCTCTTACATCTCTGGGGCCAACGTCCTGACTTTC.

As concerns this clone: Other nucleotide sequences in the sample specify the same CDR3. The chain is built from TRBV6-4 and TRBJ2-3; 11 nucleotides match TRBD2. The ends lost 0 bases at V and 2 bases at J; junction bases unmatched: 1. CDR3 length: 16 amino acids. Germline CDR1 MRHNA, CDR2 SNTAGT. The CDR3 DNA reads as TGTGCCAGCAGTGACTCTAGCGGGGGGGCCACAGATACGCAGTATTTT. Its translation: CASSDSSGGATDTQYF.

This chain connects TRBV13 to TRBJ2-7, with 9 bases identical to TRBD1. Germline V gene lookup returns CDR1 PRHDT and CDR2 FYEKMQ (reference sequence). V lost 4 bases and J lost 4; bases outside the gene matches: 8. The CDR3 loop spans 15 amino acids. The CDR3 bases are TGTGCCAGCAGCTCGCCGGGACAGGGAAGGTACGAGCAGTACTTC. It specifies CASSSPGQGRYEQYF.

The rearrangement joins TRBV5-6 to TRBJ1-2, with 7 bases identical to TRBD1. The germline gives CDR1 SGHDT, CDR2 YYEEEE. Trimming cost V 4 bases and J 4 bases; bases outside gene matches: 7. CDR3 length: 14 residues. The CDR3 DNA is TGTGCCAGCAGCATTAGACAGGGTACCTATGGCTACACCTTC. Translation gives CASSIRQGTYGYTF.

The V and J genes are TRBV28 and TRBJ1-1; 11 positions match TRBD1. The CDR3 is 17 amino acids. V shed 6 bases and J 0 bases; nucleotides not matched to a gene: 9. Germline V gene data show CDR1 as MDHEN and CDR2 as SYDVKM. CDR3 loop: CASRKPGQGEMNTEAFF. CDR3 bases: TGTGCCAGCAGGAAACCGGGACAGGGGGAGATGAACACTGAAGCTTTCTTT.

This clone was detected only a few times. As DNA, the CDR3 is TGTGCCAGCAGTGAACCGACAACCGGGACAGTCTACAATGAGCAGTTCTTC. Its protein is CASSEPTTGTVYNEQFF. The chain is built from TRBV6-1 and TRBJ2-1; 7 bases are a match to TRBD1. CDR1 is MNHNS, CDR2 SASEGT, per germline. Germline trimming cut 2 bases from V and 3 bases from J; bases unmatched to any gene: 10. The length of the CDR3 is 17 residues.

The V call is TRBV29-1, the J call TRBJ2-5; 12 bases align to TRBD1. The junction had 14 bases not matched to a gene; V was cut back by 4 bases and J by 5 bases. The CDR3 has 17 amino acids. From germline, CDR1 is SQVTM and CDR2 ANQGSEA. CDR3 coding DNA: TGCAGCGTTGTAGGGACAGGGGGCATACCGCGGTTGGAGACCCAGTACTTC. It encodes CSVVGTGGIPRLETQYF.

The chain links TRBV7-2 to TRBJ1-2; 9 bases map to TRBD1. Trimming took 4 bases from V and 7 from J; bases not matched to a gene: 7. CDR1 is SGHTA, CDR2 FQGNSA, per germline. The CDR3 length is 14 residues. CDR3 sequence (DNA): TGTGCCAGCAGCTCCGGACAGGGGTTTGGTGGCTACACCTTC. Translating it yields CASSSGQGFGGYTF.

This chain joins TRBV7-9 and TRBJ1-2; 8 bases line up with TRBD1. The germline V gene has CDR1 SEHNR and CDR2 FQNEAQ (reference sequence). The CDR3 loop spans 14 amino acids. V lost 5 bases and J lost 6; bases outside the gene matches: 8. The CDR3 sequence is CASSPGQGVNGYTF. The CDR3 coding sequence is TGTGCCAGCAGCCCCGGACAGGGAGTTAATGGCTACACCTTC. Full variable domain (rest looked up from reference TRBV7-9 and TRBJ1-2): DTGVSQNPRHKITKRGQNVTFRCDPISEHNRLYWYRQTLGQGPEFLTYFQNEAQLEKSRLLSDRFSAERPKGSFSTLEIQRTEQGDSAMYLCASSPGQGVNGYTFGSGTRLTVV.

V gene TRBV6-1 combines with J gene TRBJ2-7, with D tentatively TRBD2 (5 bases). Germline V gives CDR1 MNHNS, CDR2 SASEGT. CDR3 length equals 17 residues. V was cut by 2 bases and J by 4 bases, with 21 bases left in between. For the CDR3, the DNA is TGTGCCAGCAGTGAAAGTAGTATGGGCGGGTTAACTTACGAGCAGTACTTC. This translates into CASSESSMGGLTYEQYF.

The chain is built from TRBV18 and TRBJ1-3; D remains ambiguous. Germline V gene lookup returns CDR1 KGHSH and CDR2 LQKENI. V lost 3 bases and J lost 0, with 12 bases in between. CDR3 length: 16 amino acids. The DNA for the CDR3 is TGTGCCAGCTCACCGGTTTTGGCACGCTCTGGAAACACCATATATTTT. Translated: CASSPVLARSGNTIYF.

This chain links TRBV6-5 with TRBJ2-3, with 7 positions matching TRBD1. The CDR3 is made up of 14 amino acids. J lost 2 bases, V lost 5 bases, and 4 bases had no gene match. Germline V gene data show CDR1 as MNHEY and CDR2 as SVGAGI. The DNA of the CDR3 is TGTGCCAGCAGTGAGACAGGGTCCACAGATACGCAGTATTTT. This sequence encodes CASSETGSTDTQYF.

J is TRBJ2-1 and V is TRBV18; possible D gene TRBD2, 6 bases. The CDR3 runs to 17 residues. V lost 3 bases, J lost 0 bases, and 15 bases lay in between. Germline assignment: CDR1 KGHSH and CDR2 LQKENI. CDR3 amino acids: CASSPLGGRGSYNEQFF. CDR3 DNA: TGTGCCAGCTCACCCTTGGGGGGAAGGGGCTCCTACAATGAGCAGTTCTTC.

In this sample, this clone turned up once. The chain links TRBV5-4 to TRBJ2-7; D remains ambiguous. The CDR3 consists of 13 residues. V was pared by 4 bases and J by 0 bases, with 8 bases between. In germline, CDR1 is SGHNT, CDR2 YYREEE (reference sequence). CDR3 bases: TGTGCCAGCAGCCGCGACACCTCCTACGAGCAGTACTTC. It is translated as CASSRDTSYEQYF.

This clone was found once. J is TRBJ2-5 and V is TRBV4-2, with a possible D match to TRBD1 (6 bases). V lost 1 base, J lost 4 bases, and 16 bases lay in between. CDR3 length: 16 residues. Germline CDR1 LGHNA, CDR2 YNFKEQ. CDR3 in DNA: TGTGCCAGCAGCCAAGTCGGCAGGGGAAAGGGAGAGACCCAGTACTTC. This sequence encodes CASSQVGRGKGETQYF.

The V gene is TRBV27, the J gene TRBJ1-4; 8 bases agree with TRBD1. CDR1 is MNHEY, CDR2 SMNVEV, per germline (reference sequence). V was pared by 8 bases and J by 8 bases, with 4 bases of the junction left unmatched. CDR3 size: 12 residues. This chain's CDR3 is CASGQGEEKLFF. The CDR3 nucleotides are TGTGCCAGCGGACAGGGTGAGGAAAAACTGTTTTTT.

The rearrangement uses TRBV14 and TRBJ2-7; D possibly corresponds to TRBD2 (5 bases). The CDR3 loop spans 16 amino acids. The V end lost 1 base, the J end lost 2 bases, and 15 bases lay between the germline ends. Germline V gene sequence: CDR1 SGHDN, CDR2 FVKESK. Here the CDR3 reads CASSQGRGTLPYEQYF. CDR3 DNA: TGTGCCAGCAGCCAAGGTCGGGGTACTCTGCCCTACGAGCAGTACTTC.

The chain uses TRBV4-1 and TRBJ1-6, with TRBD1 matching 7 bases. CDR3 length: 17 amino acids. Germline V gene data show CDR1 as MGHRA and CDR2 as YSYEKL. J gave up 6 bases and V 2 bases, and 10 bases lay outside the gene matches. The CDR3 here is CASSQKRGDRSNSPLHF. CDR3 in DNA: TGCGCCAGCAGCCAAAAGAGGGGGGACAGATCTAATTCACCCCTCCACTTT.

This chain connects TRBV18 to TRBJ1-2; D not certain. V was shortened by 6 bases and J by 7 bases, with 24 bases between the two germline ends. This CDR3 contains 16 residues. Looked up from germline, CDR1 is KGHSH and CDR2 is LQKENI. The chain's CDR3 is CASSPATGSFTVGYTF. The CDR3, as DNA: TGTGCCAGCTCCCCAGCCACTGGGAGCTTTACGGTTGGCTACACCTTC.

This chain joins TRBV6-1 and TRBJ1-5, with D perhaps TRBD1 (6 bases). V was cut by 1 base and J by 10 bases, with 20 bases left in between. From germline, CDR1 is MNHNS and CDR2 SASEGT. There are 16 residues in the CDR3. The CDR3 nucleotides read TGTGCCAGCAGTGAAGGCGGCCAGGGGTTGGCTTATCCCCAGCATTTT. It encodes CASSEGGQGLAYPQHF.

The rearrangement uses TRBV5-4 and TRBJ1-2; D gene unclear. The CDR3 spans 15 residues. Germline-derived CDR1 and CDR2 are SGHNT and YYREEE (reference sequence). V was shortened by 3 bases and J by 4 bases, with 16 bases between the two germline ends. CDR3 loop: CASSSRTLAGYGYTF. The DNA for the CDR3 is TGTGCCAGCAGCTCCCGGACCCTAGCGGGCTATGGCTACACCTTC.

This chain connects TRBV2 to TRBJ2-5, with 7 bases lining up with TRBD2. The V gene's germline CDR1 is SNHLY and CDR2 FYNNEI. J was trimmed by 5 bases and V by 1 base; bases with no gene match: 7. The CDR3 covers 15 residues. CDR3 DNA: TGTGCCAGCAGTGAAGGGTACACTAGCGAGGAGACCCAGTACTTC. Translated: CASSEGYTSEETQYF.

The V call is TRBV25-1, the J call TRBJ1-1; D gene ambiguous. Germline lookup yields CDR1 MGHDK and CDR2 SYGVNS. The CDR3 is made up of 13 amino acids. Trimming removed 4 bases at V and 1 base at J, with 7 bases between. In DNA form, the CDR3 reads TGTGCCAGCAGTGGTTCCTGGAACACTGAAGCTTTCTTT. Protein product: CASSGSWNTEAFF.

The CDR3 protein is CASKEGANSPLHF. The CDR3 coding sequence is TGTGCCAGCAAGGAAGGGGCTAATTCACCCCTCCACTTT. This chain connects TRBV6-1 to TRBJ1-6; tentatively, D is TRBD1 (5 bases). Germline lookup yields CDR1 MNHNS and CDR2 SASEGT. This CDR3 is built from 13 residues. Trimming shortened V by 7 bases and J by 6 bases, and 10 bases separated the two germline ends.

This clone appeared once. The chain carries TRBV2 and TRBJ1-5; 10 nucleotides line up with TRBD1. J was trimmed by 6 bases and V by 1 base; bases with no gene match: 12. In germline, CDR1 is SNHLY, CDR2 FYNNEI. The CDR3 contains 18 residues. The CDR3 loop reads CASSEGPSGTGDSQPQHF. CDR3 in DNA: TGTGCCAGCAGTGAAGGCCCCTCCGGGACAGGGGACAGTCAGCCCCAGCATTTT.

This clone showed up just once. This chain joins TRBV9 and TRBJ1-3; D remains unclear. The CDR3 sequence is 15 residues long. Germline assignment: CDR1 SGDLS and CDR2 YYNGEE. V shed 1 base and J shed 2 bases, with 10 bases lying between them. In DNA, the CDR3 is TGTGCCAGCAGCGTAAACCCAGGAACTGGAAACACCATATATTTT. Encoded protein: CASSVNPGTGNTIYF.

The chain links TRBV5-4 to TRBJ1-1; D not certain. The CDR3 runs to 15 residues. Germline V gives CDR1 SGHNT, CDR2 YYREEE (reference sequence). V dropped 6 bases and J dropped 5 bases, with 20 bases sitting between them. The CDR3 nucleotides are TGTGCCAGCAAAACTGGCGGGCAAGATGGGACTGAAGCTTTCTTT. Translation: CASKTGGQDGTEAFF.

This clone was recorded once. The rearrangement uses TRBV19 and TRBJ2-5; TRBD2 aligns across 7 bases. This CDR3 has 14 amino acids. V lost 5 bases to trimming and J lost 4 bases; unmatched junction nucleotides: 7. In germline, CDR1 is LNHDA, CDR2 SQIVND (reference sequence). The CDR3, as DNA: TGTGCCAGTAGTGTAGCGGGTACAACAGAGACCCAGTACTTC. Amino acids: CASSVAGTTETQYF. Full variable domain (outside the CDR3, taken from reference TRBV19 and TRBJ2-5): DGGITQSPKYLFRKEGQNVTLSCEQNLNHDAMYWYRQDPGQGLRLIYYSQIVNDFQKGDIAEGYSVSREKKESFPLTVTSAQKNPTAFYLCASSVAGTTETQYFGPGTRLLVL.

Here the CDR3 DNA reads TGTGCCAGTAGTATCTGGTTAGCGGGGAACAATGAGCAGTTCTTC. Translation gives CASSIWLAGNNEQFF. The J gene is TRBJ2-1, the V gene TRBV19, with TRBD2 matching over 8 bases. The CDR3 consists of 15 residues. With V trimmed by 3 bases and J by 5 bases, 6 bases remained unmatched. CDR1 and CDR2 from the germline V gene are LNHDA and SQIVND (reference sequence).

The CDR3 DNA is TGCAGCGTTGACCGCTCCTACAATGAGCAGTTCTTC. It encodes CSVDRSYNEQFF. This chain joins TRBV29-1 and TRBJ2-1; D is unresolved. CDR1 and CDR2 from the germline V gene are SQVTM and ANQGSEA. CDR3 length equals 12 residues. V was clipped by 3 bases and J by 0 bases, with 3 bases between them.